One and the same sample provided the 8 T cell receptor beta chains below, sequenced in a study of cytomegalovirus exposure and HLA in healthy donors. The PCR ran on 60 Vbeta and 13 Jbeta primers. TCRdb's table, derived via immunoSEQ multiplex PCR, lists solely in-frame clones and lacks some. The top ten clones hold 0.9% to 1.2% of a sample with tens of thousands of clones, around 81% of them seen once. Sample: PBMCs. All receptors derive from a male donor in good health and CMV-seronegative.

V usage is TRBV18 and J usage is TRBJ2-7; TRBD1 is a possible D gene (5 bases). V was cut by 3 bases and J by 2 bases, with 14 bases left in between. Germline CDR1 and CDR2: KGHSH and LQKENI. The CDR3 extends over 15 amino acids. As DNA, the CDR3 is TGTGCCAGCTCACCCAGACCCTCGACAGCCTACGAGCAGTACTTC. Amino acid sequence: CASSPRPSTAYEQYF.

The V and J genes are TRBV6-6 and TRBJ2-7; TRBD1 might be the D (5 bases). Germline CDR1 reads MNHNY; CDR2 reads SVGAGI (reference sequence). This CDR3 has 14 residues. Trimming removed 6 bases from V and 2 bases from J, with 14 bases in between. CDR3 region: CASSRTGVTYEQYF. CDR3 nucleotides: TGTGCCAGCAGCCGCACAGGAGTCACCTACGAGCAGTACTTC.

V gene TRBV15 combines with J gene TRBJ1-1, with D perhaps TRBD1 (6 bases). Germline lookup yields CDR1 LNHNV and CDR2 YYDKDF (reference sequence). This CDR3 is 14 amino acids long. V shed 6 bases and J shed 4 bases, with 15 bases lying between them. DNA for the CDR3: TGTGCCACCAGTCCGAACAGGGCGAGCACTGAAGCTTTCTTT. Protein: CATSPNRASTEAFF.

The J gene is TRBJ1-2, the V gene TRBV7-9; TRBD1 agrees at 7 bases. CDR1 is SEHNR, CDR2 FQNEAQ, per germline (reference sequence). CDR3 length: 13 residues. Trimming cost V 5 bases and J 8 bases; bases outside gene matches: 8. The CDR3 region is CASSMTGFDGYTF. CDR3 DNA: TGTGCCAGCAGCATGACAGGGTTTGACGGCTACACCTTC.

This clone was detected only a few times. The chain recombines TRBV9 with TRBJ2-3; TRBD1 is a possible D gene (5 bases). The germline V gene encodes CDR1 SGDLS and CDR2 YYNGEE. This CDR3 contains 13 residues. V was trimmed by 4 bases and J by 1 base, leaving 7 bases between them. CDR3: CASSPQGTDTQYF. Written as DNA, the CDR3 is TGTGCCAGCAGCCCACAGGGCACAGATACGCAGTATTTT.

The V gene is TRBV7-9, the J gene TRBJ1-6, with TRBD1 as a possible D gene (5 bases). V was pared by 4 bases and J by 7 bases, with 14 bases between. The CDR3 loop spans 15 amino acids. Germline CDR1 is SEHNR and CDR2 is FQNEAQ (reference sequence). Written as DNA, the CDR3 is TGTGCCAGCAGCTCGGGACTTTACGGGAATTCACCCCTCCACTTT. This translates into CASSSGLYGNSPLHF.

The chain's CDR3 is CASSLRPSGAYEQYF. As DNA, the CDR3 is TGTGCCAGCAGCTTGAGGCCTAGCGGAGCCTACGAGCAGTACTTC. The genes are TRBV5-4 and TRBJ2-7; the match to TRBD2 covers 7 bases. This CDR3 spans 15 amino acids. The V segment lost 1 base and the J segment 2 bases; nucleotides outside the gene matches: 6. Per the germline V gene, CDR1 is SGHNT and CDR2 is YYREEE (reference sequence).

The chain links TRBV6-5 to TRBJ1-2; D not certain. Trimming shortened V by 8 bases and J by 8 bases, and 24 bases separated the two germline ends. The CDR3 loop spans 15 amino acids. Germline V gene data show CDR1 as MNHEY and CDR2 as SVGAGI. The CDR3 DNA sequence: TGTGCCAGCCTTAAGAAGGCAGGTCCGGCGGGCGGCTACACCTTC. It yields the protein CASLKKAGPAGGYTF.